The 22 T cell receptor beta chains below come from one sample, sequenced in a study of CD8 T cells in Susac syndrome. When the RNA was reverse transcribed, random hexamers were used with an input of roughly 0.45 to 1 ug. One entry per CDR3 protein, called by TCRdb with MiXCR from the immunoSEQ multiplex PCR reads. The repertoire has about 120,000 distinct CDR3 sequences, approximately 93% of them found once; the top ten carry just under 0.095%. The sequencing sample was made of CD4+ T cells from PBMCs. These receptors were taken from a human donor with multiple sclerosis.

V gene TRBV3-1 combines with J gene TRBJ1-1, with 7 nucleotides matching TRBD1. The junction had 6 bases not matched to a gene; V was cut back by 4 bases and J by 1 base. Germline loops: CDR1 LGHDT, CDR2 YNNKEL (reference sequence). The CDR3 runs 15 residues. DNA of the CDR3: TGTGCCAGCAGCCCCACAGGGGTGGGGAACACTGAAGCTTTCTTT. Translated, it gives CASSPTGVGNTEAFF.

The J gene is TRBJ1-1, the V gene TRBV15; 7 bases are a match to TRBD1. The CDR3 runs 14 residues. J lost 7 bases, V lost 1 base, and 6 bases had no gene match. Germline CDR1 and CDR2: LNHNV and YYDKDF (reference sequence). CDR3 protein: CATSRGGTVNEAFF. The CDR3 DNA reads as TGTGCCACCAGCAGAGGGGGGACAGTGAATGAAGCTTTCTTT.

The V call is TRBV29-1, the J call TRBJ2-6; 8 positions agree with TRBD1. CDR1 SQVTM and CDR2 ANQGSEA come from the germline V gene. This CDR3 is built from 15 residues. The V segment lost 6 bases and the J segment 2 bases; nucleotides outside the gene matches: 6. CDR3 protein: CSVQGQGTGANVLTF. DNA for the CDR3: TGCAGCGTGCAAGGACAGGGAACTGGGGCCAACGTCCTGACTTTC.

The CDR3 loop is CASTSGQGRYEQYF. CDR3 sequence (DNA): TGTGCCAGCACCTCAGGGCAGGGGCGCTACGAGCAGTACTTC. The chain joins TRBV12-3 or TRBV12-4 to TRBJ2-7; D may be TRBD1 (6 bases). The CDR3 extends over 14 amino acids. V shed 7 bases and J shed 3 bases, with 16 bases lying between them.

The chain joins TRBV4-1 to TRBJ1-1, with a tentative D call TRBD1 (5 bases). The CDR3 runs 14 residues. CDR1 is MGHRA and CDR2 is YSYEKL in the germline V gene. V dropped 1 base and J dropped 1 base, with 7 bases sitting between them. CDR3 sequence reads: CASSQVTGNTEAFF. The CDR3 nucleotides are TGCGCCAGCAGCCAAGTTACAGGGAACACTGAAGCTTTCTTT.

The chain couples TRBV6-5 to TRBJ1-6, with no clear D. Deletions cut 0 bases from V and 8 bases from J, with 5 bases between. The germline CDR1 and CDR2 sequences are MNHEY and SVGAGI. The CDR3 is 13 residues long. CDR3 loop: CASSYSTDSPLHF. In nucleotides, the CDR3 is TGTGCCAGCAGTTACTCGACTGATTCACCCCTCCACTTT.

The chain uses TRBV10-3 and TRBJ1-2, with D unclear. CDR3 size: 13 residues. The germline V gene has CDR1 ENHRY and CDR2 SYGVKD. V gave up 7 bases and J gave up 7 bases, with 16 bases separating them. CDR3 bases: TGTGCCATCATGGGCACGTTAGCTGGTGGCTACACCTTC. This sequence encodes CAIMGTLAGGYTF.

The chain combines TRBV12-3 or TRBV12-4 with TRBJ1-1; 7 nucleotides line up with TRBD1. The J segment lost 7 bases and the V segment lost 5 bases, leaving 10 bases of the junction unmatched. The CDR3 is 14 amino acids. CDR3 nucleotide sequence: TGTGCCAGCAGTCCCCAGGGGGGGAGGGGTGAAGCTTTCTTT. Encoded protein: CASSPQGGRGEAFF.

The V gene is TRBV20-1, the J gene TRBJ2-3; D unresolved. The CDR3 has 11 amino acids. The germline gives CDR1 DFQATT, CDR2 SNEGSKA (reference sequence). The V end was cut by 3 bases, the J end by 4 bases, with 5 bases between. For the CDR3, the DNA is TGCAGTGCTAGTAGTGCAGATACGCAGTATTTT. Residues: CSASSADTQYF.

In its sample, this clonotype was seen once. This chain uses TRBV4-3 with TRBJ1-2, with 7 bases identical to TRBD1. The V segment lost 1 base and the J segment 8 bases; nucleotides outside the gene matches: 10. The CDR3 is 15 amino acids. Germline CDR1 LGHNA, CDR2 YSLEER. In DNA form, the CDR3 reads TGCGCCAGCAGCCAAGCCCGGGACAGTCTAAGCGGCTACACCTTC. It specifies CASSQARDSLSGYTF.

The J gene is TRBJ2-5, the V gene TRBV29-1; 9 bases agree with TRBD2. Germline-derived CDR1 and CDR2 are SQVTM and ANQGSEA. This CDR3 is 16 amino acids long. Germline trimming cut 5 bases from V and 5 bases from J; bases unmatched to any gene: 15. The CDR3 loop reads CSVPPEGGGVLETQYF. The CDR3 DNA sequence: TGCAGCGTTCCTCCCGAAGGCGGGGGGGTCTTGGAGACCCAGTACTTC.

The chain employs TRBV12-3 or TRBV12-4 and TRBJ1-2, with a possible D match to TRBD1 (5 bases). This CDR3 contains 11 residues. Deletions cut 6 bases from V and 7 bases from J, with 9 bases between. The CDR3 nucleotides read TGTGCCAGCAGGAGGAGGGGTGGCTACACCTTC. Protein sequence: CASRRRGGYTF.

The J gene is TRBJ1-2, the V gene TRBV25-1; D is undetermined. This CDR3 has 15 amino acids. CDR1 and CDR2 (germline): MGHDK, SYGVNS. Trimming removed 6 bases from V and 4 bases from J, with 18 bases in between. The CDR3 loop reads CASSNSAVGVYGYTF. CDR3 sequence (DNA): TGTGCCAGCAGCAACTCGGCCGTCGGGGTCTATGGCTACACCTTC.

The rearrangement links TRBV10-3 to TRBJ2-5; the D is unclear. Between the trimmed V and J ends, which lost 0 bases and 3 bases, there was a span of 2 bases. The CDR3 is made up of 12 amino acids. Germline loops: CDR1 ENHRY, CDR2 SYGVKD. The CDR3, as DNA: TGTGCCATCAGTGAGTCGGAAGAGACCCAGTACTTC. Translating gives CAISESEETQYF.

V usage is TRBV6-5 and J usage is TRBJ1-2; 7 bases are shared with TRBD1. J gave up 2 bases and V 5 bases, and 5 bases lay outside the gene matches. The CDR3 is 14 amino acids. Germline-derived CDR1 and CDR2 are MNHEY and SVGAGI. CDR3 sequence (DNA): TGTGCCAGCAGTCTCATGGACAGGAACTATGGCTACACCTTC. Translating gives CASSLMDRNYGYTF.

The genes are TRBV6-6 and TRBJ1-4, with a tentative D call TRBD1 (6 bases). Trimming took off 2 bases at V and 0 bases at J, with 10 bases between the two ends. In germline, CDR1 is MNHNY, CDR2 SVGAGI (reference sequence). This CDR3 has 16 amino acids. The CDR3 DNA is TGTGCCAGCAGTTACGGGGGCCCTGCAACTAATGAAAAACTGTTTTTT. This translates into CASSYGGPATNEKLFF.

This chain joins TRBV15 and TRBJ2-5, with D hard to call. CDR1 is LNHNV, CDR2 YYDKDF, per germline (reference sequence). Trimming cost V 5 bases and J 7 bases, with 17 bases left between them. CDR3 length equals 14 residues. CDR3 DNA sequence: TGTGCCACCAGCCCGCGCCGCTTGGAAGCGACCCAGTACTTC. Amino acid sequence: CATSPRRLEATQYF.

V is TRBV3-1 and J is TRBJ2-1; D gene unclear. Trimming removed 0 bases from V and 15 bases from J, with 12 bases in between. CDR1 and CDR2 (germline): LGHDT, YNNKEL (reference sequence). The length of the CDR3 is 12 residues. CDR3 in DNA: TGTGCCAGCAGCCAAGACTCAGGTTTTCGGTTCTTC. It encodes CASSQDSGFRFF.

The chain uses TRBV29-1 and TRBJ1-1; D is uncertain. The CDR3 spans 13 residues. Trimming took off 7 bases at V and 0 bases at J, with 12 bases between the two ends. Germline V gives CDR1 SQVTM, CDR2 ANQGSEA. The chain's CDR3 is CSGGGRLNTEAFF. The CDR3 coding sequence is TGCAGCGGGGGAGGACGACTGAACACTGAAGCTTTCTTT.

This chain connects TRBV9 to TRBJ2-1; TRBD1 agrees at 8 bases. Germline V gives CDR1 SGDLS, CDR2 YYNGEE. CDR3 length: 15 amino acids. Unmatched junction bases numbered 11, after V lost 5 bases and J lost 7 bases. This CDR3 reads CASSRQGPRGNEQFF. CDR3 bases: TGTGCCAGCAGTCGACAGGGGCCCCGGGGGAATGAGCAGTTCTTC.

V gene TRBV29-1 combines with J gene TRBJ2-1, with D perhaps matching TRBD2 (5 bases). Germline CDR1 reads SQVTM; CDR2 reads ANQGSEA. The CDR3 totals 13 residues. V was shortened by 0 bases and J by 9 bases, with 12 bases between the two germline ends. This chain's CDR3 is CSVEDAGASEQFF. In DNA form, the CDR3 reads TGCAGCGTTGAAGATGCGGGCGCGAGTGAGCAGTTCTTC.

CDR3 sequence (DNA): TGTGCCAGCAGCGCCGGCGCAGCCGCTAACTATGGCTACACCTTC. It yields the protein CASSAGAAANYGYTF. The chain couples TRBV7-9 to TRBJ1-2, with D uncertain. Trimming shortened V by 5 bases and J by 0 bases, and 13 bases separated the two germline ends. Looked up from germline, CDR1 is SEHNR and CDR2 is FQNEAQ (reference sequence). CDR3 length: 15 amino acids.